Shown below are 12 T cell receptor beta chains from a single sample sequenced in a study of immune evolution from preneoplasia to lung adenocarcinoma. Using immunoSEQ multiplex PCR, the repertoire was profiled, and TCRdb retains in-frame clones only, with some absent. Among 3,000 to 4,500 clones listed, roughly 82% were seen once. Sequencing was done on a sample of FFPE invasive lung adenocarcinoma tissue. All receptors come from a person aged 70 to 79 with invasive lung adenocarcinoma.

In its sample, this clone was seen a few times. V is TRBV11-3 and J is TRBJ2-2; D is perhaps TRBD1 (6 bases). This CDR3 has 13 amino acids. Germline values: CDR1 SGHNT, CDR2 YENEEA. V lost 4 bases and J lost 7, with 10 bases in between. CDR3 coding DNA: TGTGCCAGCAGCTCAAGGGGGAGCGGGGAGCTGTTTTTT. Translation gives CASSSRGSGELFF.

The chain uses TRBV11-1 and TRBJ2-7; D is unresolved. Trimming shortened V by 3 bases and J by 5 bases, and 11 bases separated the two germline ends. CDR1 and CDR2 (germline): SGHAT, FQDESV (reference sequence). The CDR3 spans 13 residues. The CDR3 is CASSLAYGNEQYF. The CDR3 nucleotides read TGTGCCAGCAGCTTGGCGTATGGTAACGAGCAGTACTTC.

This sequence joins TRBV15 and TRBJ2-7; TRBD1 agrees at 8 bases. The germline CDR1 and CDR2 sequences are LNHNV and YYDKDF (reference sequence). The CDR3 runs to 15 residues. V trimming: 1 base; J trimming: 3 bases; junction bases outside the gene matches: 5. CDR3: CATSRVQGASYEQYF. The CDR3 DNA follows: TGTGCCACCAGCAGAGTGCAGGGGGCAAGCTACGAGCAGTACTTC.

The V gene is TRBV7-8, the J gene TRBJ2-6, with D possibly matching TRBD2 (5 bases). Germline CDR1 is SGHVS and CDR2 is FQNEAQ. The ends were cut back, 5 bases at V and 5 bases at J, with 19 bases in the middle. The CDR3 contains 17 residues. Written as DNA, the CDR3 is TGTGCCAGCAGCCGGGAAGACCCACAAAGTCGGGCCAACGTCCTGACTTTC. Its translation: CASSREDPQSRANVLTF.

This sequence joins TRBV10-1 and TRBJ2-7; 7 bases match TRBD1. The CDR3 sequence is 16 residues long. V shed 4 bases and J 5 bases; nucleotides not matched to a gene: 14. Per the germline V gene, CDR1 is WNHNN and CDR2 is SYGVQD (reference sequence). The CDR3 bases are TGCGCCAGCAGTGGACGTGAGGGGGCTCGGAACGACGAGCAGTACTTC. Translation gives CASSGREGARNDEQYF.

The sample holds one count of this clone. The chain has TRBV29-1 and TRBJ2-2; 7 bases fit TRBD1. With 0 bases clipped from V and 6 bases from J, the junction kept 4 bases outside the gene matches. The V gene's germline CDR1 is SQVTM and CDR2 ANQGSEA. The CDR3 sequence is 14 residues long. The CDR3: CSVEEGQGAGELFF. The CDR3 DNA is TGCAGCGTTGAAGAGGGGCAGGGGGCCGGGGAGCTGTTTTTT.

CDR3 bases: TGCGCCAGCAGCTTGGAATCCGGGAGGGCGTACAATGAGCAGTTCTTC. This sequence encodes CASSLESGRAYNEQFF. The J gene is TRBJ2-1, the V gene TRBV5-1; TRBD2 aligns across 8 bases. This CDR3 has 16 amino acids. In germline, CDR1 is SGHRS, CDR2 YFSETQ. V lost 0 bases and J lost 4; bases outside the gene matches: 6.

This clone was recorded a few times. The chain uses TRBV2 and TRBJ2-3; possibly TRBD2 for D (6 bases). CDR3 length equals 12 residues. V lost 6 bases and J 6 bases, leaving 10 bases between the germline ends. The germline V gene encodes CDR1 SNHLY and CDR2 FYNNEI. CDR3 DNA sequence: TGTGCCAGCAGGACTAGTGCCGATACGCAGTATTTT. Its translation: CASRTSADTQYF.

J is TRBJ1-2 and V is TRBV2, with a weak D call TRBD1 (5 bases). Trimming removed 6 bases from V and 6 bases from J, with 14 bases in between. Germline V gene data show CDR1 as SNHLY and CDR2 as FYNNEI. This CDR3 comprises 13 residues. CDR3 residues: CASRFAGDHGYTF. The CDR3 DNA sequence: TGTGCCAGCAGATTTGCGGGGGACCATGGCTACACCTTC.

CDR3 DNA: TGCGCCAGCAGCTTGGTGAGCGTTCGGCTCAATGAGCAGTTCTTC. Amino acids: CASSLVSVRLNEQFF. V usage is TRBV5-1 and J usage is TRBJ2-1; D ambiguous. Trimming took 0 bases from V and 6 from J, leaving 13 bases between them. CDR3 length: 15 amino acids. Per the germline V gene, CDR1 is SGHRS and CDR2 is YFSETQ.

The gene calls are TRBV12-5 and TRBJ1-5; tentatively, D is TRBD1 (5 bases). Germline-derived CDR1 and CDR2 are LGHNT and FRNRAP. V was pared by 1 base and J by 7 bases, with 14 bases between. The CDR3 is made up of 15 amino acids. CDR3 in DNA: TGTGCTAGTGGTTTGGAATCAGGGTGGAACCAGCCCCAGCATTTT. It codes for CASGLESGWNQPQHF.

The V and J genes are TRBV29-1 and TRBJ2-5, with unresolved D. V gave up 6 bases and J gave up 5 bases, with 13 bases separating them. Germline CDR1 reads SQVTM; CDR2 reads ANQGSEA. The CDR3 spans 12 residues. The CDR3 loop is CSVESQRETQYF. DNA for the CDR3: TGCAGCGTGGAGAGTCAGAGGGAGACCCAGTACTTC. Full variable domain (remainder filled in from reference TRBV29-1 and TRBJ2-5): SAVISQKPSRDICQRGTSLTIQCQVDSQVTMMFWYRQQPGQSLTLIATANQGSEATYESGFVIDKFPISRPNLTFSTLTVSNMSPEDSSIYLCSVESQRETQYFGPGTRLLVL.